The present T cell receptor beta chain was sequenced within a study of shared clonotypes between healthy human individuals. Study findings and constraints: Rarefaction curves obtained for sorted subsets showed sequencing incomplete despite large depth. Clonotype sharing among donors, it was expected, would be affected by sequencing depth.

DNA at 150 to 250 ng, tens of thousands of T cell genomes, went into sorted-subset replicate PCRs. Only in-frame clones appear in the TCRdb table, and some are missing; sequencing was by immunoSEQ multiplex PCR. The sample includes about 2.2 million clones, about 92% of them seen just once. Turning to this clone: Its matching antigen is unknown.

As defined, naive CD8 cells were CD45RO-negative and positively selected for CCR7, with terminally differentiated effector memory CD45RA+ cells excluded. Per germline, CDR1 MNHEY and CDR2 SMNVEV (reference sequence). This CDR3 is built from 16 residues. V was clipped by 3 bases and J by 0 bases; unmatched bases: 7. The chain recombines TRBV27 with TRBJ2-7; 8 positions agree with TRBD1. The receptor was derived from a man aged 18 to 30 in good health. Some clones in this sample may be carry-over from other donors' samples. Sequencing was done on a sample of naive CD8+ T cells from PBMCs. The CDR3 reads CASSFYRTGTSYEQYF. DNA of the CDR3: TGTGCCAGCAGTTTCTACCGGACAGGGACCTCCTACGAGCAGTACTTC.